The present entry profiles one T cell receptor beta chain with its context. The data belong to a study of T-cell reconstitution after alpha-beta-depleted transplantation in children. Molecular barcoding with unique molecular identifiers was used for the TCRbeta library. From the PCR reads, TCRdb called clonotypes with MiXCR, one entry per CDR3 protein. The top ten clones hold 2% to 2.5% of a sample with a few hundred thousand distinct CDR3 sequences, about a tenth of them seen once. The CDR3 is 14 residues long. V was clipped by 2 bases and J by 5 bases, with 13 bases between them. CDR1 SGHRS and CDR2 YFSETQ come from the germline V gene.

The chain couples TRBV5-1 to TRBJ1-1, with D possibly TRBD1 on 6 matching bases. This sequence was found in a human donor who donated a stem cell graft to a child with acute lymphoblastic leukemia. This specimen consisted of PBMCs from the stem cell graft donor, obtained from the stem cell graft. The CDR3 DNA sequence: TGCGCCAGCAGCTTCAGACAGGACCCGACTGAAGCTTTCTTT. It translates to CASSFRQDPTEAFF. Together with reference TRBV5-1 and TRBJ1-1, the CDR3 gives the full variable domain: KAGVTQTPRYLIKTRGQQVTLSCSPISGHRSVSWYQQTPGQGLQFLFEYFSETQRNKGNFPGRFSGRQFSNSRSEMNVSTLELGDSALYLCASSFRQDPTEAFFGQGTRLTVV.